This T cell receptor beta chain was sequenced for a study of naive and memory T cell subsets. Notes on this clonotype: No antigen is known for it.

Germline V CDR1 and CDR2: DFQATT, SNEGSKA (reference sequence). This CDR3 contains 12 residues. V was pared by 1 base and J by 3 bases, with 7 bases between. Four PCR rounds used nested alpha and beta constant region primers plus the SP2 primer. TCRdb analysed the 5' RACE reads with MiXCR anew, one entry per CDR3 protein. Here the sample spans about 62,000 distinct CDR3 sequences, approximately 8% being singletons. Findings and caveats of the study: Potentially, T cell activation and differentiation skew this RNA-based measurement.

An oligonucleotide containing a UMI was ligated to the 3' end of TCR cDNA. Cells were not sorted; total RNA input targeted roughly 1 to 1,100 ng. The source is a female donor in good health. This chain joins TRBV20-1 and TRBJ2-7, with a tentative D call TRBD1 (5 bases). The CDR3 sequence is CSARGRVYEQYF. The CDR3, as DNA: TGCAGTGCTAGAGGCAGGGTCTACGAGCAGTACTTC.